The 4 T cell receptor beta chains below were found in one sample sequenced in a study of regulatory T cells in long-lasting Graves disease. In building TCR beta libraries, iRepertoire HTBI primers were used together with Arm-PCR of CDR3 regions. One entry per CDR3 protein, called by TCRdb with MiXCR from the multiplex PCR reads. The sample yields roughly 400,000 distinct CDR3 sequences, about 15% seen once. The time point denotes: newly diagnosed GD, antithyroid drugs for less than 3 months. PBMC RNA was the source of the TCR library. The sample was also reused in another study, on T cells in Graves' hyperthyroidism and ophthalmopathy.

Material: peripheral blood mononuclear cells (PBMCs), obtained at new diagnosis, from a patient treated with antithyroid drugs. The receptors here all came from a woman between 35 and 50 years old with Graves disease.

The V gene is TRBV4-2, the J gene TRBJ1-6; D not certain. Looked up from germline, CDR1 is LGHNA and CDR2 is YNFKEQ. The CDR3 is 14 residues long. Trimming stripped 0 bases from V and 6 bases from J, with 6 bases between. The CDR3 DNA sequence: TGTGCCAGCAGCCAAGATCACCGTAATTCACCCCTCCACTTT. Translation: CASSQDHRNSPLHF.

This clonotype has a count of ten or more. The chain uses TRBV28 and TRBJ2-4; D is perhaps TRBD1 or TRBD2 (5 bases each). V was pared by 4 bases and J by 10 bases, with 20 bases between. The CDR3 has 15 residues. Per germline, CDR1 MDHEN and CDR2 SYDVKM. The CDR3, as DNA: TGTGCCAGCAGTTACACGGGACGGCGGTCAGGGATTCAGTACTTC. This sequence encodes CASSYTGRRSGIQYF. The full variable domain, in which reference TRBV28 and TRBJ2-4 provide the parts outside the CDR3, is DVKVTQSSRYLVKRTGEKVFLECVQDMDHENMFWYRQDPGLGLRLIYFSYDVKMKEKGDIPEGYSVSREKKERFSLILESASTNQTSMYLCASSYTGRRSGIQYFGAGTRLSVL.

The table lists this clonotype with many counts. The chain is built from TRBV3-1 and TRBJ2-7, with D perhaps assigned TRBD1 or TRBD2 (5 bases each). The CDR3 is 12 amino acids. CDR1 LGHDT and CDR2 YNNKEL come from the germline V gene (reference sequence). With 0 bases removed from V and 11 bases from J, the gap between germline ends came to 11 bases. The CDR3 DNA sequence: TGTGCCAGCAGCCAAGAGGGACCGGTGAAGTACTTC. It specifies CASSQEGPVKYF.

This clonotype has ten or more counts. This rearrangement joins TRBV27 to TRBJ1-1, with TRBD1 identical over 7 bases. Per germline, CDR1 MNHEY and CDR2 SMNVEV (reference sequence). The CDR3 loop spans 14 amino acids. J was trimmed by 6 bases and V by 6 bases; bases with no gene match: 10. CDR3 sequence reads: CASRDATGTAEAFF. CDR3 DNA sequence: TGTGCCAGCAGGGATGCGACAGGGACGGCTGAAGCTTTCTTT.